A selection of T cell receptor beta chains follows, all from one sample in a study of identical twins. TCRdb called the 5' RACE reads again in MiXCR, with one record for every CDR3 protein. The sample contains hundreds of thousands of distinct CDR3 sequences, 6% to 8.5% of which appear only once. These data are also associated with another study on yellow fever vaccine responses in identical twins.

Sequencing used CD8+ T cells sorted from blood. All receptors come from a woman younger than 30 in good health. Both conserved end residues are part of each CDR3. D genes are given only for firm matches. A row's size may be missing; if present it is once, few, many or a size class.

J gene: TRBJ2-1; V gene: TRBV5-6; clone size: many; D gene: NA; CDR3 protein: CASSFYNLRNEQFF; CDR3 DNA: TGTGCCAGCAGCTTTTACAATTTGCGTAATGAGCAGTTCTTC
J gene: TRBJ2-5; V gene: TRBV5-6; clone size: NA; D gene: TRBD2; CDR3 protein: CASSPGGPWEETQYF; CDR3 DNA: TGTGCCAGCAGCCCGGGAGGGCCTTGGGAAGAGACCCAGTACTTC
J gene: TRBJ2-7; V gene: TRBV6-5; clone size: few; D gene: NA; CDR3 protein: CASSYSGESREQYF; CDR3 DNA: TGTGCCAGCAGTTACTCCGGGGAATCGCGCGAGCAGTACTTC
J gene: TRBJ2-5; V gene: TRBV5-1; clone size: few; D gene: NA; CDR3 protein: CASSLTSPIRETQYF; CDR3 DNA: TGCGCCAGCAGCCTCACTAGCCCCATCAGGGAGACCCAGTACTTC
J gene: TRBJ1-2; V gene: TRBV29-1; clone size: many; D gene: NA; CDR3 protein: CSAEGGGPNDPGYTF; CDR3 DNA: TGCAGCGCCGAAGGAGGGGGTCCCAACGACCCTGGCTACACCTTC
J gene: TRBJ2-7; V gene: TRBV5-1; clone size: NA; D gene: TRBD2; CDR3 protein: CASSLRTSAVYEQYF; CDR3 DNA: TGCGCCAGCAGCTTAAGGACTAGCGCGGTCTACGAGCAGTACTTC
J gene: TRBJ2-1; V gene: TRBV29-1; clone size: NA; D gene: NA; CDR3 protein: CSVEGLVSSYNEQFF; CDR3 DNA: TGCAGCGTTGAGGGGCTGGTGAGCTCCTACAATGAGCAGTTCTTC
J gene: TRBJ2-1; V gene: TRBV27; clone size: NA; D gene: TRBD1; CDR3 protein: CASSLRDSGREQFF; CDR3 DNA: TGTGCCAGCAGTTTAAGGGACAGTGGCCGTGAGCAGTTCTTC
J gene: TRBJ2-7; V gene: TRBV3-1; clone size: NA; D gene: TRBD1; CDR3 protein: CASSSTGTGPSNEQYF; CDR3 DNA: TGTGCCAGCAGCTCCACCGGGACAGGCCCCTCCAACGAGCAGTACTTC
J gene: TRBJ1-1; V gene: TRBV14; clone size: NA; D gene: NA; CDR3 protein: CASSQEWGDTEAFF; CDR3 DNA: TGTGCCAGCAGCCAAGAATGGGGGGACACTGAAGCTTTCTTT
J gene: TRBJ2-7; V gene: TRBV24-1; clone size: few; D gene: NA; CDR3 protein: CATSDSRVFGGEQYF; CDR3 DNA: TGTGCCACCAGTGATTCCAGGGTTTTCGGGGGCGAGCAGTACTTC
J gene: TRBJ2-2; V gene: TRBV6-1; clone size: NA; D gene: NA; CDR3 protein: CASSLTFIGELFF; CDR3 DNA: TGTGCCAGCAGCCTTACATTCATCGGGGAGCTGTTTTTT
J gene: TRBJ2-1; V gene: TRBV11-2; clone size: NA; D gene: NA; CDR3 protein: CASSYLMEQFF; CDR3 DNA: TGTGCCAGCAGCTACCTTATGGAGCAGTTCTTC
J gene: TRBJ1-6; V gene: TRBV5-4; clone size: few; D gene: NA; CDR3 protein: CASSLIEGGSSPLHF; CDR3 DNA: TGTGCCAGCAGCTTAATTGAGGGGGGTTCTTCACCCCTCCACTTT
J gene: TRBJ1-1; V gene: TRBV7-8; clone size: many; D gene: TRBD1; CDR3 protein: CASSLTIGQGNTEAFF; CDR3 DNA: TGTGCCAGCAGCTTGACAATTGGACAGGGGAACACTGAAGCTTTCTTT
J gene: TRBJ2-6; V gene: TRBV9; clone size: NA; D gene: NA; CDR3 protein: CASSVAVSPSGANVLTF; CDR3 DNA: TGTGCCAGCAGCGTAGCGGTTAGCCCCTCTGGGGCCAACGTCCTGACTTTC
J gene: TRBJ1-5; V gene: TRBV5-5; clone size: NA; D gene: TRBD1; CDR3 protein: CASSPGQGNNQPQHF; CDR3 DNA: TGTGCCAGCAGCCCCGGACAGGGAAACAATCAGCCCCAGCATTTT
J gene: TRBJ2-7; V gene: TRBV5-6; clone size: NA; D gene: NA; CDR3 protein: CASSQADNSYEQYF; CDR3 DNA: TGTGCCAGCAGCCAAGCGGACAACTCCTACGAGCAGTACTTC
J gene: TRBJ2-1; V gene: TRBV27; clone size: many; D gene: NA; CDR3 protein: CASCLGEPHNEQFF; CDR3 DNA: TGTGCCAGCTGTTTGGGGGAGCCCCACAATGAGCAGTTCTTC
J gene: TRBJ1-6; V gene: TRBV14; clone size: NA; D gene: NA; CDR3 protein: CASSQEGARNSPLHF; CDR3 DNA: TGTGCCAGCAGCCAAGAGGGGGCTCGGAATTCACCCCTCCACTTT
J gene: TRBJ2-5; V gene: TRBV7-9; clone size: NA; D gene: NA; CDR3 protein: CASSEKETQYF; CDR3 DNA: TGTGCCAGCAGCGAAAAAGAGACCCAGTACTTC
J gene: TRBJ1-2; V gene: TRBV5-6; clone size: many; D gene: NA; CDR3 protein: CASSLKNTYGYTF; CDR3 DNA: TGTGCCAGCAGCCTAAAGAACACCTATGGCTACACCTTC
J gene: TRBJ2-5; V gene: TRBV28; clone size: NA; D gene: TRBD2; CDR3 protein: CASRREPETQYF; CDR3 DNA: TGTGCCAGCAGGCGGGAGCCAGAGACCCAGTACTTC
J gene: TRBJ1-5; V gene: TRBV12-3/TRBV12-4; clone size: many; D gene: TRBD1; CDR3 protein: CASSLTGDQPQRF; CDR3 DNA: TGTGCCAGCAGCTTGACAGGGGATCAGCCCCAGCGTTTT
J gene: TRBJ2-5; V gene: TRBV20-1; clone size: NA; D gene: TRBD2; CDR3 protein: CSASVASGIETQYF; CDR3 DNA: TGCAGTGCTAGCGTCGCTAGCGGGATTGAGACCCAGTACTTC
J gene: TRBJ2-3; V gene: TRBV7-9; clone size: many; D gene: TRBD2; CDR3 protein: CASSLGRLAGTTDTQYF; CDR3 DNA: TGTGCCAGCAGCTTAGGCCGACTAGCGGGAACCACAGATACGCAGTATTTT
J gene: TRBJ2-5; V gene: TRBV4-1; clone size: NA; D gene: NA; CDR3 protein: CASSQAGGRETQYF; CDR3 DNA: TGCGCCAGCAGCCAAGCTGGGGGGCGCGAGACCCAGTACTTC
J gene: TRBJ1-5; V gene: TRBV20-1; clone size: NA; D gene: NA; CDR3 protein: CSASSGRGGNQPQHF; CDR3 DNA: TGCAGTGCTAGTTCAGGGAGGGGGGGAAATCAGCCCCAGCATTTT
J gene: TRBJ2-7; V gene: TRBV7-9; clone size: once; D gene: NA; CDR3 protein: CASSGGAVYEQYF; CDR3 DNA: TGTGCCAGCAGCGGGGGGGCAGTTTACGAGCAGTACTTC
J gene: TRBJ1-2; V gene: TRBV20-1; clone size: NA; D gene: NA; CDR3 protein: CSATGGGDYGYTF; CDR3 DNA: TGCAGTGCGACGGGGGGAGGCGACTATGGCTACACCTTC
J gene: TRBJ2-5; V gene: TRBV24-1; clone size: NA; D gene: TRBD2; CDR3 protein: CATSDPTSGEETQYF; CDR3 DNA: TGTGCCACCAGTGACCCGACTAGCGGGGAAGAGACCCAGTACTTC
J gene: TRBJ2-2; V gene: TRBV6-2/TRBV6-3; clone size: NA; D gene: NA; CDR3 protein: CASSYYGPETGFTGELFF; CDR3 DNA: TGTGCCAGCAGTTACTACGGGCCTGAAACAGGTTTTACCGGGGAGCTGTTTTTT
J gene: TRBJ2-1; V gene: TRBV10-1; clone size: few; D gene: NA; CDR3 protein: CASSESDFGVGDEQFF; CDR3 DNA: TGCGCCAGCAGTGAGTCAGACTTTGGGGTCGGCGATGAGCAGTTCTTC
J gene: TRBJ2-5; V gene: TRBV28; clone size: NA; D gene: NA; CDR3 protein: CASSPPGGPETQYF; CDR3 DNA: TGTGCCAGCAGTCCCCCAGGGGGGCCGGAGACCCAGTACTTC
J gene: TRBJ2-7; V gene: TRBV12-3/TRBV12-4; clone size: NA; D gene: TRBD1; CDR3 protein: CASSLEQGGYEQYF; CDR3 DNA: TGTGCCAGCAGTTTAGAACAGGGGGGTTACGAGCAGTACTTC
J gene: TRBJ1-1; V gene: TRBV6-4; clone size: NA; D gene: NA; CDR3 protein: CASSDSNYATEAFF; CDR3 DNA: TGTGCCAGCAGTGACTCGAACTACGCAACTGAAGCTTTCTTT
J gene: TRBJ1-5; V gene: TRBV24-1; clone size: few; D gene: NA; CDR3 protein: CATSESTDSDQPQHF; CDR3 DNA: TGTGCCACCAGTGAATCGACTGATAGCGATCAGCCCCAGCATTTT
J gene: TRBJ1-1; V gene: TRBV9; clone size: NA; D gene: NA; CDR3 protein: CASSVDEATGTEAFF; CDR3 DNA: TGTGCCAGCAGCGTAGACGAGGCGACGGGCACTGAAGCTTTCTTT